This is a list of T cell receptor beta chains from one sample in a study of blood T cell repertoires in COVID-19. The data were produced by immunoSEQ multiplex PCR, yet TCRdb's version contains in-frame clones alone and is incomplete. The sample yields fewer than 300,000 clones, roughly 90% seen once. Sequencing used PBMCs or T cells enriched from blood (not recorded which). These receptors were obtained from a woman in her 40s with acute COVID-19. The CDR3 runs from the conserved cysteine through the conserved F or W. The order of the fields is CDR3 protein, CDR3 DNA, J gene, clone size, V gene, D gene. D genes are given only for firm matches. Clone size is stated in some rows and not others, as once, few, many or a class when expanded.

CASSPPGLVNEQFF | TGTGCCAGCTCACCCCCGGGACTAGTCAATGAGCAGTTCTTC | TRBJ2-1 | once | TRBV18 | TRBD2
CSASSGTGGRGNSPLHF | TGCAGTGCTAGTTCCGGGACAGGGGGCCGTGGGAATTCACCCCTCCACTTT | TRBJ1-6 | - | TRBV20-1 | TRBD1
CAGQGRRGNEKLFF | TGTGCCGGCCAGGGACGGAGGGGAAATGAAAAACTGTTTTTT | TRBJ1-4 | - | TRBV21-1 | -
CATSTRTSGYEQYF | TGTGCCACCAGCACCCGGACTAGCGGCTACGAGCAGTACTTC | TRBJ2-7 | - | TRBV15 | TRBD2
CASRGGSGRGDTQYF | TGTGCCAGCAGGGGGGGTAGCGGGAGAGGAGATACGCAGTATTTT | TRBJ2-3 | - | TRBV7-2 | TRBD2
CASNSLRNRNYGYTF | TGTGCCAGTAATAGTCTTCGGAACAGAAACTATGGCTACACCTTC | TRBJ1-2 | - | TRBV19 | -
CASSKGAGGYGYTF | TGTGCCAGCAGCAAAGGGGCAGGGGGCTATGGCTACACCTTC | TRBJ1-2 | - | TRBV6-5 | TRBD1
CASSFGTLTDTQYF | TGTGCCAGCAGCTTCGGGACTCTCACAGATACGCAGTATTTT | TRBJ2-3 | - | TRBV7-8 | -
CASSITGTRSYNEQFF | TGTGCCAGTAGTATCACCGGGACACGCTCCTACAATGAGCAGTTCTTC | TRBJ2-1 | - | TRBV19 | -
CASSLEGRGSDTQYF | TGTGCCAGCAGCTTGGAAGGGAGGGGGTCAGATACGCAGTATTTT | TRBJ2-3 | few | TRBV5-5 | -
CASSLAQDTYEQYF | TGTGCCAGCAGCCTCGCCCAGGACACCTACGAGCAGTACTTC | TRBJ2-7 | - | TRBV4-2 | -
CAWRQVPGQPQHF | TGTGCCTGGAGGCAAGTCCCCGGTCAGCCCCAGCATTTT | TRBJ1-5 | - | TRBV30 | -
CASSSSPAKNIQYF | TGTGCCAGCAGCTCCAGTCCAGCCAAAAACATTCAGTACTTC | TRBJ2-4 | - | TRBV11-3 | -
CASRDDRGNQPQHF | TGTGCCAGCAGGGACGACAGGGGCAATCAGCCCCAGCATTTT | TRBJ1-5 | - | TRBV2 | TRBD1
CASSQSDSQSPLHF | TGTGCCAGCAGCCAGTCGGACAGCCAATCACCCCTCCACTTT | TRBJ1-6 | - | TRBV3-1/TRBV3-2 | -
CASSPPGTSGRSPEIVQFF | TGTGCCAGCAGTCCTCCCGGGACTAGCGGGAGATCCCCGGAAATCGTGCAGTTCTTC | TRBJ2-1 | - | TRBV27 | TRBD2
CASGLSLRDRGFDEQYF | TGTGCTAGTGGTTTGTCCCTCCGGGACAGGGGATTCGACGAGCAGTACTTC | TRBJ2-7 | - | TRBV12-5 | TRBD1
CASSHAGGYTF | TGTGCCAGCAGTCACGCAGGGGGCTACACCTTC | TRBJ1-2 | - | TRBV6-5 | -
CASSLGPREQYF | TGTGCCAGCAGCCTCGGTCCACGCGAGCAGTACTTC | TRBJ2-7 | - | TRBV6-2/TRBV6-3 | -
CASSLSPSSYNSPLHF | TGTGCCAGCAGCTTATCCCCCAGCTCCTATAATTCACCCCTCCACTTT | TRBJ1-6 | - | TRBV11-2 | -
CASSQGPQNLNQPQHF | TGTGCCAGCAGCCAAGGTCCCCAAAACCTAAATCAGCCCCAGCATTTT | TRBJ1-5 | - | TRBV3-1/TRBV3-2 | -
CASSLAAGGGTGYQPQHF | TGTGCCAGCAGCTTAGCAGCGGGGGGCGGAACTGGATATCAGCCCCAGCATTTT | TRBJ1-5 | - | TRBV7-6 | -
CASSVDAVTDTQYF | TGTGCCAGCAGCGTAGATGCGGTCACAGATACGCAGTATTTT | TRBJ2-3 | - | TRBV9 | -
CASSLVTGNEKLFF | TGTGCCAGCAGCTTAGTAACGGGGAATGAAAAACTGTTTTTT | TRBJ1-4 | - | TRBV7-9 | -
CASSEEERYNSPLHF | TGTGCCAGCAGTGAAGAGGAGCGGTATAATTCACCCCTCCACTTT | TRBJ1-6 | - | TRBV2 | -
CASSQGDRQNTEAFF | TGTGCCAGTAGTCAGGGGGACAGGCAGAACACTGAAGCTTTCTTT | TRBJ1-1 | - | TRBV19 | TRBD1
CASSQGGGATVYGYTF | TGTGCCAGCAGCCAAGGGGGGGGAGCGACGGTTTATGGCTACACCTTC | TRBJ1-2 | - | TRBV3-1/TRBV3-2 | -
CASSLLAGGYSYEQYF | TGCGCCAGCAGCCTACTAGCGGGAGGCTACTCCTACGAGCAGTACTTC | TRBJ2-7 | - | TRBV4-3 | TRBD2
CASSLEGGVTEAFF | TGTGCCAGCAGCTTGGAAGGGGGCGTCACTGAAGCTTTCTTT | TRBJ1-1 | - | TRBV5-5 | TRBD1
CASSQQASGNTIYF | TGTGCCAGCTCGCAACAGGCCTCTGGAAACACCATATATTTT | TRBJ1-3 | - | TRBV18 | -
CASSPINRGGYEQYF | TGTGCCAGCAGCCCCATAAACAGGGGAGGCTACGAGCAGTACTTC | TRBJ2-7 | - | TRBV28 | -
CASSSFLAGETQYF | TGTGCCAGCAGTTCATTCCTAGCGGGGGAGACCCAGTACTTC | TRBJ2-5 | - | TRBV28 | TRBD2
CAWSRPGTGRYEQYF | TGTGCCTGGAGCAGACCCGGGACAGGGCGCTACGAGCAGTACTTC | TRBJ2-7 | - | TRBV30 | TRBD1
CASSYSGQGDGYTF | TGTGCCAGCAGTTACTCGGGACAGGGGGATGGCTACACCTTC | TRBJ1-2 | - | TRBV6-5 | TRBD1
CASMGGQGYGYTF | TGTGCCAGCATGGGGGGGCAGGGGTACGGCTACACCTTC | TRBJ1-2 | once | TRBV2 | -
CASRSTGSEKLFF | TGTGCCAGCAGATCGACAGGGAGCGAAAAACTGTTTTTT | TRBJ1-4 | - | TRBV2 | TRBD1
CASSSLSSGGRGNEQFF | TGTGCCAGCAGCTCGCTCTCTAGCGGGGGACGGGGCAATGAGCAGTTCTTC | TRBJ2-1 | - | TRBV7-2 | TRBD2
CASSLVGLRAGELFF | TGTGCCAGCAGTTTAGTCGGCTTGAGGGCCGGGGAGCTGTTTTTT | TRBJ2-2 | - | TRBV28 | -
CASSLRDRPNSPLHF | TGTGCCAGCAGTTTACGGGACAGGCCAAATTCACCCCTCCACTTT | TRBJ1-6 | once | TRBV27 | TRBD1